This T cell receptor (beta chain) was obtained from a study of blood T cell repertoires in COVID-19. The overall study: Samples came from the United States, Italy and Spain, spanning acute and convalescent COVID-19.

Trimming took 5 bases from V and 3 from J, leaving 5 bases between them. Germline V gives CDR1 SEHNR, CDR2 FQNEAQ (reference sequence). The CDR3 spans 12 residues. This clone was seen a few times. Produced via immunoSEQ multiplex PCR; TCRdb's table is partial and in-frame only. The sample lists some 400,000 clones; 81% were seen once. The receptor was isolated from a human donor with acute or convalescent COVID-19. The donor label of this sample is uncertain. The material sequenced was peripheral blood. The gene calls are TRBV7-9 and TRBJ2-1; no definite D call. CDR3 coding DNA: TGTGCCAGCAGCGGGCTCTACAATGAGCAGTTCTTC. Encoded protein: CASSGLYNEQFF.